A selection of T cell receptor beta chains follows, all from one sample in a study of cytomegalovirus exposure and HLA in healthy donors. Assay: immunoSEQ multiplex PCR; the TCRdb copy retains only in-frame clones and omits some. The profile shows a few hundred thousand clones, about 90% of them singletons. Sequenced input: PBMCs. The receptors originated from a woman between 18 and 30 years old in good health and CMV-seronegative. Each CDR3 is given with its conserved first and last residue. Each record gives: D gene, V gene, J gene, clone size, CDR3 DNA, CDR3 protein. D genes are given only for firm matches. The size field is filled for only some rows; it gives once, few, many or a size class.

>NA|TRBV6-1|TRBJ1-4|NA
TGTGCCAGCAGTGAAGCTGTAAATGAAAAACTGTTTTTT
CASSEAVNEKLFF
>NA|TRBV29-1|TRBJ1-2|NA
TGCAGCGTTGAAGACAGGGATAACTATGGCTACACCTTC
CSVEDRDNYGYTF
>TRBD1|TRBV28|TRBJ1-2|NA
TGTGCCAGCATTGGGGACAGGGTAGGGTCCAGTGGCTACACCTTC
CASIGDRVGSSGYTF
>NA|TRBV27|TRBJ1-6|NA
TGTGCCAGCAGTTTATTGCCGCAGGGAGGGTTTGGTAATTCACCCCTCCACTTT
CASSLLPQGGFGNSPLHF
>TRBD1|TRBV28|TRBJ2-7|NA
TGTGCCAGCAGTTTGGATGGGGACAGCTATTCCTACGAGCAGTACTTC
CASSLDGDSYSYEQYF
>NA|TRBV7-9|TRBJ2-3|NA
TGTGCCAGCAGCTTAGCCGGGACTTACACAGATACGCAGTATTTT
CASSLAGTYTDTQYF
>NA|TRBV4-3|TRBJ2-7|NA
TGCGCCAGCATCGAGGGGGGAGGGGACTACGAGCAGTACTTC
CASIEGGGDYEQYF
>TRBD1|TRBV27|TRBJ1-1|NA
TGTGCCAGCAGTCCTCCGAGACAGGGGAGCACTGAAGCTTTCTTT
CASSPPRQGSTEAFF
>NA|TRBV6-5|TRBJ2-5|NA
TGTGCCAGCAGCATGACGGGACACCTCCAAGAGACCCAGTACTTC
CASSMTGHLQETQYF
>TRBD1|TRBV2|TRBJ1-5|NA
TGTGCCAGCAGCGGACAGGGCCTACAACGTCAGCCCCAGCATTTT
CASSGQGLQRQPQHF
>NA|TRBV4-1|TRBJ2-4|NA
TGCGCCAGCAGCCTGGAACAGGTCCCCGGCGGTGGCATTCAGTACTTC
CASSLEQVPGGGIQYF
>NA|TRBV21-1|TRBJ2-7|NA
TGTGCCAGCAGCAAAGGTAGCGGGGAGTATACCTACGAGCAGTACTTC
CASSKGSGEYTYEQYF
>NA|TRBV10-3|TRBJ1-5|NA
TGTGCCATCAGTGATGAGATGGGGGGGAATCAGCCCCAGCATTTT
CAISDEMGGNQPQHF
>NA|TRBV19|TRBJ1-5|NA
TGTGCCAACCCAGGGTATCAGCCCCAGCATTTT
CANPGYQPQHF
>NA|TRBV6-5|TRBJ1-1|NA
TGTGCCACTTATAGGACAGCCATGAACACTGAAGCTTTCTTT
CATYRTAMNTEAFF
>TRBD1|TRBV27|TRBJ1-1|NA
TGTGCCAGCAGTTTCCGGACAGGGAACACTGAAGCTTTCTTT
CASSFRTGNTEAFF
>NA|TRBV6-6|TRBJ1-1|NA
TGTGCCAGCAGTCCTCCAACAGAGAACACTGAAGCTTTCTTT
CASSPPTENTEAFF
>TRBD2|TRBV6-1|TRBJ2-3|NA
TGTGCCAGCAGTGAAGGACTAGCGGGGGGAACAGATACGCAGTATTTT
CASSEGLAGGTDTQYF
>NA|TRBV7-2|TRBJ2-1|NA
TGTGCCAGCAGCCAGTTAGCGGAACCATACAATGAGCAGTTCTTC
CASSQLAEPYNEQFF
>TRBD1|TRBV6-5|TRBJ1-2|few
TGTGCCAGCAGTTATGGACAGGGAAATGGCTACACCTTC
CASSYGQGNGYTF
>NA|TRBV4-1|TRBJ2-5|NA
TGCGCCAGCAGCCAAGATATAGGGACTCCATTGGAGACCCAGTACTTC
CASSQDIGTPLETQYF
>NA|TRBV6-6|TRBJ1-5|NA
TGTGCCAGCAGTTACTCGGAGGCTCAGCCCCAGCATTTT
CASSYSEAQPQHF
>NA|TRBV28|TRBJ1-6|NA
TGTGCCAGCACGATAGACAGTAATTCACCCCTCCACTTT
CASTIDSNSPLHF
>TRBD1|TRBV19|TRBJ2-7|NA
TGTGCCAGTAGCGGGACAGTCTCCTACGAGCAGTACTTC
CASSGTVSYEQYF
>NA|TRBV4-3|TRBJ1-6|NA
TGCGCCAGCAGCGAAGGAGCAAAAACAGGGACCTATAATTCACCCCTCCACTTT
CASSEGAKTGTYNSPLHF
>TRBD1|TRBV7-2|TRBJ2-7|NA
TGTGCCAGCAGCTTAACCCTGTGGGGACAGCTAAACTACGAGCAGTACTTC
CASSLTLWGQLNYEQYF
>NA|TRBV19|TRBJ1-5|NA
TGTGCCAGTAGTATTGGGGGACTGTATAGCAATCAGCCCCAGCATTTT
CASSIGGLYSNQPQHF
>TRBD2|TRBV28|TRBJ2-7|NA
TGTGCCAGCAGTACCCCCGGGGGGGCCTCCTACGAGCAGTACTTC
CASSTPGGASYEQYF
>TRBD1|TRBV5-1|TRBJ1-2|NA
TGCGCCAGCAGTCGGGACAGGGGTTCTTATGGCTACACCTTC
CASSRDRGSYGYTF
>NA|TRBV7-3|TRBJ2-3|NA
TGTGCCAGCAGCTCAGGGACAGATACGCAGTATTTT
CASSSGTDTQYF
>TRBD1|TRBV30|TRBJ1-5|NA
TGTGCCTGGACGACAGGGGCTAATCAGCCCCAGCATTTT
CAWTTGANQPQHF
>NA|TRBV6-5|TRBJ1-2|NA
TGTGCCAGCAGTACCGGTGCAGGGGAAGGCTATGGCTACACCTTC
CASSTGAGEGYGYTF
>NA|TRBV28|TRBJ1-1|once
TGTGCCAGCAGTTTTTACGGGGGAGGGAGTGAAGCTTTCTTT
CASSFYGGGSEAFF
>NA|TRBV6-1|TRBJ2-7|NA
TGTGCCAGCAGTGAACCCCCAGGAACCTACGAGCAGTACTTC
CASSEPPGTYEQYF
>TRBD1|TRBV7-9|TRBJ2-1|NA
TGTGCCAGCAGCCCCCGACAGGGTAGCAATGAGCAGTTCTTC
CASSPRQGSNEQFF
>NA|TRBV27|TRBJ2-2|NA
TGTGCCAGCAGTATACAGGGCGGGGAGCTGTTTTTT
CASSIQGGELFF
>TRBD1|TRBV2|TRBJ1-4|NA
TGTGCCAGCAGTTTGGACAGGATTAATGAAAAACTGTTTTTT
CASSLDRINEKLFF
>TRBD2|TRBV6-5|TRBJ2-1|NA
TGTGCCAGCAGTCGTGATAAGCGGGGTTTAAATGAGCAGTTCTTC
CASSRDKRGLNEQFF
>NA|TRBV18|TRBJ2-7|NA
TGTGCCAGCTCACCACCGACAGGGCCCCGCGGGGGGGAGCAGTACTTC
CASSPPTGPRGGEQYF
>TRBD1|TRBV19|TRBJ2-1|NA
TGTGCCAGTAGTATAGATCTGTTACGGACAGGCACCTTAAACAATGAGCAGTTCTTC
CASSIDLLRTGTLNNEQFF
>TRBD2|TRBV5-4|TRBJ2-3|NA
TGTGCCAGCAGCTACTTAGCGGGGGCCCCAGATACGCAGTATTTT
CASSYLAGAPDTQYF
>TRBD1|TRBV5-6|TRBJ1-6|NA
TGTGCCAGCAACATAAAGAGCCGGGACAGCGGTTCCTATAATTCACCCCTCCACTTT
CASNIKSRDSGSYNSPLHF
>NA|TRBV10-2|TRBJ2-3|NA
TGCGCCAGCAGAGAAACAGGGACCACAGATACGCAGTATTTT
CASRETGTTDTQYF
>NA|TRBV28|TRBJ1-5|NA
TGTGCCAGCAGGCTCGTCGGGTATGCCCAGCATTTT
CASRLVGYAQHF
>NA|TRBV5-5|TRBJ1-1|NA
TGTGCCAGCAGCTTGGATCAGGGCTGGACTGAAGCTTTCTTT
CASSLDQGWTEAFF
>NA|TRBV28|TRBJ1-5|NA
TGTGCCAGCAGTCAGACAGTAAATCAGCCCCAGCATTTT
CASSQTVNQPQHF
>NA|TRBV5-1|TRBJ1-4|NA
TGCGCCAGCAGCTTGGTATCGGCAACTAATGAAAAACTGTTTTTT
CASSLVSATNEKLFF
>TRBD2|TRBV28|TRBJ2-1|NA
TGTGCCAGCAGTTTACTCAGCGGGGGGTCCTACAATGAGCAGTTCTTC
CASSLLSGGSYNEQFF
>TRBD2|TRBV11-1|TRBJ2-3|NA
TGTGCCAGCAGCTTGGGGACTAGTCCCATCTCCACAGATACGCAGTATTTT
CASSLGTSPISTDTQYF
>NA|TRBV5-1|TRBJ2-4|once
TGCGCCAGCAGAGACGGCGCAGGGGCCAAAAACATTCAGTACTTC
CASRDGAGAKNIQYF
>NA|TRBV5-1|TRBJ2-1|NA
TGCGCCAGCAGCTTGGTGGCGGGGGCATATAATGAGCAGTTCTTC
CASSLVAGAYNEQFF
>TRBD1|TRBV5-1|TRBJ2-1|NA
TGCGCCAGCAGCTTGGACAGGGGCCCCCACAATGAGCAGTTCTTC
CASSLDRGPHNEQFF
>TRBD1|TRBV6-1|TRBJ1-6|NA
TGTGCCAGCAGTGAATTAGACAGGGGTGATTCACCCCTCCACTTT
CASSELDRGDSPLHF
>NA|TRBV9|TRBJ1-1|NA
TGTGCCAGCAGCGTAAGCCCTGTGGGGGGAATGAACACTGAAGCTTTCTTT
CASSVSPVGGMNTEAFF
>NA|TRBV27|TRBJ1-6|few
TGTGCCAGCAGTTTCAGAGACTATTCACCCCTCCACTTT
CASSFRDYSPLHF